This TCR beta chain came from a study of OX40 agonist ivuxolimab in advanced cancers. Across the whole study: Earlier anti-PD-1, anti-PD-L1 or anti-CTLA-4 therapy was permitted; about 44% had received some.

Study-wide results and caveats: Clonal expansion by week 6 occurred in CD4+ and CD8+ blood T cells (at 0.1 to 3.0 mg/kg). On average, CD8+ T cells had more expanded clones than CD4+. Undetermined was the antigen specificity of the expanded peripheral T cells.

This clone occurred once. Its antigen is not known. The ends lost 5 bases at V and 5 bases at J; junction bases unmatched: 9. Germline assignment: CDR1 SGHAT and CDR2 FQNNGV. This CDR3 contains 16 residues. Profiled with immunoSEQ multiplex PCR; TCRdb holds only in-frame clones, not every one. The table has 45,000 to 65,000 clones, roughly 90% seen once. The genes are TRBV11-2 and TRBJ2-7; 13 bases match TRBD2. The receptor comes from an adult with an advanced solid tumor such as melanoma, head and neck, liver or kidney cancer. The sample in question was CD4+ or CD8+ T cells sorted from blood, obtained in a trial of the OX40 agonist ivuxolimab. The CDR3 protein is CASSPGLAGAHNEQYF. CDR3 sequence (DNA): TGTGCCAGCAGCCCCGGACTAGCGGGAGCCCACAACGAGCAGTACTTC.